This T cell receptor (beta chain) was captured in a study of blood T cell repertoires in COVID-19. On the study more broadly: Sources were T cells, B-cell-depleted T cells, or PBMCs; the material itself was cDNA or gDNA.

The data were produced by immunoSEQ multiplex PCR, yet TCRdb's version contains in-frame clones alone and is incomplete. Counted here are tens of thousands of clones, about nine tenths occurring once; the ten biggest clones make up about 4.9%. The V gene lost 1 base and the J gene lost 4 bases, with 8 bases spanning the gap. The CDR3 spans 13 residues. The J gene is TRBJ2-7, the V gene TRBV12-3 or TRBV12-4; D is ambiguous. The sample consisted of peripheral blood. The sequence derives from a human donor in a cohort sampled during active COVID-19. CDR3 sequence reads: CASSLGQLYEQYF. CDR3 nucleotide sequence: TGTGCCAGCAGTTTAGGTCAGTTGTACGAGCAGTACTTC.